Following are 21 T cell receptor beta chains from one sample sequenced in a study of cytomegalovirus exposure and HLA in healthy donors. The PCR employed 60 Vbeta primers together with 13 Jbeta primers. Some clones are missing from TCRdb's copy, which holds only in-frame ones; the method was immunoSEQ multiplex PCR. The sample carries 110,000 to 150,000 clones, less than 85% recorded once. Sequencing input: PBMCs. The receptors originated from a man aged 40-49 years in good health and CMV-seropositive.

The J gene is TRBJ2-3, the V gene TRBV7-9; a weak D match, TRBD2 (6 bases). CDR1 is SEHNR, CDR2 FQNEAQ, per germline (reference sequence). This CDR3 contains 16 residues. V lost 7 bases and J lost 7, with 24 bases in between. CDR3 protein: CASIPAGRGNAHTQYF. The CDR3, as DNA: TGTGCCAGCATCCCCGCGGGGCGGGGAAACGCCCATACGCAGTATTTT.

This sequence joins TRBV30 and TRBJ2-1; D is perhaps TRBD1 (5 bases). CDR3 length: 15 residues. Trimming pared 4 bases from V and 6 bases from J, leaving 19 bases between. The germline gives CDR1 GTSNPN, CDR2 SVGIG (reference sequence). For the CDR3, the DNA is TGTGCCTGGACCAAGGGGCACCTCTTCAGCAATGAGCAGTTCTTC. It is translated as CAWTKGHLFSNEQFF.

This chain joins TRBV29-1 and TRBJ2-1; D uncertain. The CDR3 contains 9 residues. Germline V lookup: CDR1 SQVTM, CDR2 ANQGSEA. V was clipped by 8 bases and J by 10 bases, with 9 bases between them. This CDR3 reads CSHVEEQFF. The CDR3 bases are TGCAGCCACGTGGAGGAGCAGTTCTTC.

About this clone itself: Compared with germline, one end of the junction differs, possibly owing to a read error. The V and J genes are TRBV7-7 and TRBJ2-3, with 10 positions matching TRBD1. CDR1 SSHAT and CDR2 FNYEAQ come from the germline V gene (reference sequence). CDR3 length: 15 amino acids. The CDR3 DNA sequence: TGTGCTAGCAGCCCGGGACAGGGGTTCACAGATACGCAGTATTTT. This codes for CASSPGQGFTDTQYF.

The CDR3, as DNA: TGTGCCAGCAGACTCGCGGACTCTGAAGCTTTCTTT. This codes for CASRLADSEAFF. The chain has TRBV28 and TRBJ1-1; D is ambiguous. This CDR3 has 12 amino acids. Germline V gives CDR1 MDHEN, CDR2 SYDVKM. Trimming left V 6 bases short and J 6 bases short, with 11 bases between.

V gene TRBV10-2 combines with J gene TRBJ1-6; 10 positions match TRBD1. This CDR3 region has 16 residues. Looked up from germline, CDR1 is WSHSY and CDR2 is SAAADI. Trimming took 4 bases from V and 6 from J; bases not matched to a gene: 6. CDR3 amino acids: CASSVTGQGSNSPLHF. Written as DNA, the CDR3 is TGCGCCAGCAGTGTTACGGGACAGGGGAGTAATTCACCCCTCCACTTT.

V is TRBV4-1 and J is TRBJ2-1, with D perhaps TRBD2 (5 bases). The V end lost 0 bases, the J end lost 0 bases, and 12 bases lay between the germline ends. The germline gives CDR1 MGHRA, CDR2 YSYEKL. This CDR3 has 17 amino acids. CDR3 nucleotide sequence: TGCGCCAGCAGCCAAGAGAAGGTAACTAGCTCCTACAATGAGCAGTTCTTC. It encodes CASSQEKVTSSYNEQFF.

The rearrangement uses TRBV30 and TRBJ1-1; D is possibly TRBD1 (5 bases). The ends were cut back, 0 bases at V and 6 bases at J, with 17 bases in the middle. This CDR3 spans 15 amino acids. The germline gives CDR1 GTSNPN, CDR2 SVGIG (reference sequence). The CDR3 here is CAWSVRAGRGAEAFF. CDR3 sequence (DNA): TGTGCCTGGAGTGTAAGGGCAGGGAGGGGCGCTGAAGCTTTCTTT.

V gene TRBV7-2 combines with J gene TRBJ2-1; unclear D gene. Trimming cost V 0 bases and J 0 bases, with 6 bases left between them. Per germline, CDR1 SGHTA and CDR2 FQGNSA. The CDR3 consists of 15 residues. The CDR3 DNA is TGTGCCAGCAGCTTAGCGCAGTCCTCCTACAATGAGCAGTTCTTC. This codes for CASSLAQSSYNEQFF. Supplemented by reference TRBV7-2 and TRBJ2-1, the full variable domain reads GAGVSQSPSNKVTEKGKDVELRCDPISGHTALYWYRQSLGQGLEFLIYFQGNSAPDKSGLPSDRFSAERTGGSVSTLTIQRTQQEDSAVYLCASSLAQSSYNEQFFGPGTRLTVL.

The V and J genes are TRBV5-4 and TRBJ2-1; 9 nucleotides match TRBD2. Per germline, CDR1 SGHNT and CDR2 YYREEE (reference sequence). The CDR3 covers 15 residues. The V and J ends lost 5 bases and 0 bases, in that order; junction bases with no gene match: 3. The CDR3, as DNA: TGTGCCAGCAGTTATAGCGGGAGCTCCTACAATGAGCAGTTCTTC. Residues: CASSYSGSSYNEQFF.

The V and J genes are TRBV5-1 and TRBJ2-5, with unresolved D. The germline V and J ends were trimmed by 4 bases and 5 bases, with 15 bases remaining between them. The CDR3 loop spans 14 amino acids. Germline V gene lookup returns CDR1 SGHRS and CDR2 YFSETQ. CDR3: CASSTLRSRETQYF. The DNA for the CDR3 is TGCGCCAGCAGCACGCTGAGATCCCGGGAGACCCAGTACTTC.

This clone was counted between two and nine times. This sequence joins TRBV6-1 and TRBJ1-1; D remains ambiguous. The V end was cut by 7 bases, the J end by 6 bases, with 15 bases between. Germline V gives CDR1 MNHNS, CDR2 SASEGT. The CDR3 runs 13 residues. The CDR3 sequence is CASKTSGGAEAFF. DNA of the CDR3: TGTGCCAGCAAAACCTCTGGCGGGGCTGAAGCTTTCTTT.

The sample holds a few counts of this clone. This sequence joins TRBV6-1 and TRBJ2-2; perhaps TRBD1 as D (6 bases). The CDR3 is made up of 14 amino acids. V dropped 6 bases and J dropped 1 base, with 9 bases sitting between them. From germline, CDR1 is MNHNS and CDR2 SASEGT. The CDR3 reads CASSSGQNTGELFF. The DNA for the CDR3 is TGTGCCAGCAGCTCGGGACAGAACACCGGGGAGCTGTTTTTT.

The chain joins TRBV5-6 to TRBJ2-5, with 7 bases matching TRBD2. The trim removed 0 bases at V and 4 bases at J, leaving 6 bases unmatched. The CDR3 totals 15 residues. Germline values: CDR1 SGHDT, CDR2 YYEEEE. In DNA, the CDR3 is TGTGCCAGCAGCTTGGCCGTAAGCGGGGTAGAGACCCAGTACTTC. It encodes CASSLAVSGVETQYF.

DNA for the CDR3: TGTGCCAGCAGTGAAGCCACCCCGGACAGGGTAGAGCCTTCTGGGGCCAACGTCCTGACTTTC. Its protein is CASSEATPDRVEPSGANVLTF. V gene TRBV6-1 combines with J gene TRBJ2-6, with 8 nucleotides matching TRBD1. This CDR3 is 21 amino acids long. Germline CDR1 is MNHNS and CDR2 is SASEGT. Unmatched junction bases numbered 14, after V lost 0 bases and J lost 1 base.

This clone was seen only a few times. This chain joins TRBV10-1 and TRBJ2-1; 7 bases agree with TRBD1. The CDR3 is 14 amino acids. Germline loops: CDR1 WNHNN, CDR2 SYGVQD (reference sequence). The ends lost 2 bases at V and 7 bases at J; junction bases unmatched: 5. The CDR3 DNA follows: TGCGCCAGCAGTGAGGACAGGGTGCGGAATGAGCAGTTCTTC. It is translated as CASSEDRVRNEQFF.

The chain joins TRBV5-1 to TRBJ1-5; 7 nucleotides line up with TRBD1. Unmatched junction bases numbered 14, after V lost 1 base and J lost 7 bases. CDR3 length: 17 residues. From germline, CDR1 is SGHRS and CDR2 YFSETQ. The CDR3 DNA is TGCGCCAGCAGCTTGAAGGTTGAGGACAGGCTAGGCCAGCCCCAGCATTTT. This sequence encodes CASSLKVEDRLGQPQHF.

This chain joins TRBV23-1 and TRBJ1-1; D gene uncertain. TRBV23-1 is sorted into the ORF group, with uncertain function. Trimming left V 6 bases short and J 3 bases short, with 26 bases between. The CDR3 sequence is 18 residues long. The CDR3 is CASSLKIWRQRWDTEAFF. CDR3 DNA sequence: TGCGCCAGCAGCCTGAAAATCTGGAGGCAGAGGTGGGACACTGAAGCTTTCTTT.

This chain connects TRBV15 to TRBJ2-7; D is possibly TRBD2 (5 bases). V was shortened by 1 base and J by 4 bases, with 11 bases between the two germline ends. Germline loops: CDR1 LNHNV, CDR2 YYDKDF (reference sequence). The CDR3 totals 14 residues. Here the CDR3 reads CATSRGVGIYEQYF. CDR3 nucleotides: TGTGCCACCAGCAGAGGGGTCGGGATATACGAGCAGTACTTC.

The J gene is TRBJ2-7, the V gene TRBV10-3; 10 bases map to TRBD2. The CDR3 spans 17 residues. Germline V gene data show CDR1 as ENHRY and CDR2 as SYGVKD. The trim removed 0 bases at V and 5 bases at J, leaving 10 bases unmatched. CDR3 DNA sequence: TGTGCCATCAGTGAGTCACTAGCGGGGAGCCTGGGGGACGAGCAGTACTTC. It translates to CAISESLAGSLGDEQYF.

The rearrangement uses TRBV27 and TRBJ2-2; 7 bases fit TRBD2. CDR1 is MNHEY and CDR2 is SMNVEV in the germline V gene (reference sequence). Trimming at V came to 3 bases and at J to 3 bases, leaving 7 bases not matched to a gene. This CDR3 spans 16 amino acids. The CDR3 DNA reads TGTGCCAGCAGTTTCTTACCAGCGGGACACACCGGGGAGCTGTTTTTT. It is translated as CASSFLPAGHTGELFF.